The clone carrying this T cell receptor (beta chain) occurred a few times. This may be a read error: a much more frequent sequence differs by one nucleotide. The CDR3 carries no conserved terminal phenylalanine or tryptophan, so it likely arises from a read error. The CDR3 is made up of 14 amino acids. CDR1 and CDR2 from the germline V gene are MNHNS and SASEGT. The data are from a study of metastatic and nonmetastatic thyroid tumors. The entire patient cohort was treatment-naive prior to thyroid surgery. From the PCR reads, TCRdb re-called clones with MiXCR. The sample consists of roughly 50,000 clones, less than 25% of them appearing once.

This sequence originates from a male donor with papillary thyroid cancer or a benign thyroid nodule (not recorded which). Some clones in this sample may be carry-over from other donors' samples. The chain couples TRBV6-1 to TRBJ1-6; the D is unclear. The sequenced material came from blood. CDR3 sequence: CASKEGLDNSSLHS. The CDR3 bases are TGTGCCAGCAAGGAGGGCCTGGATAATTCATCCCTCCACTCT.